These T cell receptor beta chains were read from a single sample in a study of T cells after posttransplantation cyclophosphamide. Sequencing was performed with immunoSEQ multiplex PCR; in TCRdb, only in-frame clones are kept and a portion is missing. The repertoire yields about 41,000 clones, none seen only once; the top ten contain roughly 5.9%. The source material was PBMCs. These TCRs come from a young man in good health and a related stem cell transplant donor. The CDR3 runs from the conserved cysteine through the conserved F or W. A D gene is named only where the DNA matches it firmly. Rows give clone size only sometimes, using once, few, many, or a class for an expanded clone.

few	-	TRBJ1-2	TRBV29-1	TGCAGCGTTACCCCGGTTGGCAGGGAGAAGGGCTACACCTTC	CSVTPVGREKGYTF
few	-	TRBJ2-3	TRBV9	TGTGCCAGCAGCGAGAGGTCTGGCACAGATACGCAGTATTTT	CASSERSGTDTQYF
many	TRBD1	TRBJ2-1	TRBV7-6	TGTGCCAGCAGCCTTCAGGGACAGGAATACAATGAGCAGTTCTTC	CASSLQGQEYNEQFF
many	-	TRBJ1-6	TRBV14	TGTGCCAGCAGCCCCCGCAGGGGTCGGGAGAATTCACCCCTCCACTTT	CASSPRRGRENSPLHF
many	TRBD2	TRBJ2-1	TRBV27	TGTGCCAGCAGTTTTGCTAGCGGGGGGGCCGATGAGCAGTTCTTC	CASSFASGGADEQFF
many	-	TRBJ1-4	TRBV5-6	TGTGCCAGCAGCTTGGGGGTCAGGCCCGCGGGGGAAAAACTGTTTTTT	CASSLGVRPAGEKLFF
many	-	TRBJ2-1	TRBV7-6	TGTGCCAGCAGCTTAGATTCAGGGTTGGATGAGCAGTTCTTC	CASSLDSGLDEQFF
few	TRBD1	TRBJ2-3	TRBV12-3/TRBV12-4	TGTGCCAGCAGTCAACGGACAGGGGCCGCTGATTTT	CASSQRTGAADF
many	-	TRBJ1-6	TRBV28	TGTGCCAGCAGTTTCCAACAGGATAATTCACCCCTCCACTTT	CASSFQQDNSPLHF
many	-	TRBJ2-7	TRBV5-1	TGCGCCAGCAGCTTGGTCAGGCAGTCGAGCTCCTACGAGCAGTACTTC	CASSLVRQSSSYEQYF
-	-	TRBJ2-1	TRBV4-1	TGCGCCAGCAGCCAAGAGACAGTCGGTGAGCAGTTCTTC	CASSQETVGEQFF
many	TRBD2	TRBJ2-1	TRBV5-6	TGTGCCAGCAGCTCCGGACTAGCGAGTTCCTACAATGAGCAGTTCTTC	CASSSGLASSYNEQFF
-	-	TRBJ1-5	TRBV10-3	TGTGCCATCAGTAGACAGGATAGCAATCAGCCCCAGCATTTT	CAISRQDSNQPQHF
many	-	TRBJ1-1	TRBV18	TGTGCCAGCTCACCAAAGGAGGGTGGCACTGAAGCTTTCTTT	CASSPKEGGTEAFF
many	TRBD2	TRBJ2-2	TRBV28	TGTGCCAGCAGTCCCCTCGATAGCGGGGAGTACACCGGGGAGCTGTTTTTT	CASSPLDSGEYTGELFF
many	-	TRBJ1-1	TRBV6-2/TRBV6-3	TGTGCCAGCAGTTACCACCGACAGAGCCTCAGGGGCACTGAAGCTTTCTTT	CASSYHRQSLRGTEAFF
many	-	TRBJ1-4	TRBV15	TGTGCCACCAGCAGAGTACAGGGTTTTGAAAAACTGTTTTTT	CATSRVQGFEKLFF
many	-	TRBJ2-7	TRBV6-6	TGTGCCAGCAGTTACTCCTTCTCTTCCTACGAGCAGTACTTC	CASSYSFSSYEQYF
many	-	TRBJ1-5	TRBV12-3/TRBV12-4	TGTGCCAGCAGGTCCACAGGGCGCGGGAATCAGCCCCAGCATTTT	CASRSTGRGNQPQHF
many	TRBD1	TRBJ1-2	TRBV12-3/TRBV12-4	TGTGCCAGCAGCACTGGGGACAGCGGCTATGGCTACACCTTC	CASSTGDSGYGYTF
many	TRBD1	TRBJ1-1	TRBV7-6	TGTGCCAGCAGCTTAGCGACAGGGGTTGAAGCTTTCTTT	CASSLATGVEAFF
many	TRBD1	TRBJ1-5	TRBV12-3/TRBV12-4	TGTGCCAGCAGCTCCTCCACAGGGGTGAGGCGCAATCAGCCCCAGCATTTT	CASSSSTGVRRNQPQHF
many	-	TRBJ1-2	TRBV27	TGTGCCAGCTCCCTAGGGGGATCCTACACCTTC	CASSLGGSYTF
many	TRBD1	TRBJ1-4	TRBV2	TGTGCCAGCAGGGTGGACAGGGGGCATGGTAATGAAAAACTGTTTTTT	CASRVDRGHGNEKLFF
many	TRBD1	TRBJ1-4	TRBV6-1	TGTGCCAGCAGTGTGACAGGGGGAGGTGAAAAACTGTTTTTT	CASSVTGGGEKLFF
many	-	TRBJ1-2	TRBV12-3/TRBV12-4	TGTGCCAGCAGTTTAGCGCGGGGGTACGGCTACACCTTC	CASSLARGYGYTF
many	-	TRBJ2-7	TRBV7-2	TGTGCCAGCAGCTCACCCAGGACACCGGGATTTAGGGAGCAGTACTTC	CASSSPRTPGFREQYF
few	-	TRBJ1-2	TRBV9	TGTGCCAGCAGCGTAGGAGACAGTCAATTTTATGGCTACACCTTC	CASSVGDSQFYGYTF
many	-	TRBJ2-5	TRBV19	TGTGCCAGTAAAAAGGGTCAAGAGACCCAGTACTTC	CASKKGQETQYF
many	TRBD2	TRBJ2-1	TRBV6-4	TGTGCCAGACTCACCACCGGGACTAGCGGGGGTGGTGAGCAGTTCTTC	CARLTTGTSGGGEQFF
many	-	TRBJ2-1	TRBV11-3	TGTGCCAGCAGCTTAGCGGGGGGACACTCCTCCTACAATGAGCAGTTCTTC	CASSLAGGHSSYNEQFF
-	TRBD2	TRBJ2-3	TRBV5-1	TGCGCCAGCAGCTTGGCCGGGACTAGCGGGGTGGGAGATACGCAGTATTTT	CASSLAGTSGVGDTQYF
-	-	TRBJ1-1	TRBV29-1	TGCAGCGTTTGGACACAAACGAACACTGAAGCTTTCTTT	CSVWTQTNTEAFF
many	TRBD1	TRBJ1-5	TRBV12-3/TRBV12-4	TGTGCCAGCAGGGGACCCTCAGGGGGCGGTCAGCCCCAGCATTTT	CASRGPSGGGQPQHF
-	TRBD2	TRBJ2-5	TRBV5-1	TGCGCCAGCAGCTGGAGTGTTAGCGGGGGTCAGTCTATAGAGACCCAGTACTTC	CASSWSVSGGQSIETQYF
many	TRBD1	TRBJ1-5	TRBV7-8	TGTGCCAGCAGCTTAGCGAGGACAGGCCTCCAGCCCCAGCATTTT	CASSLARTGLQPQHF
-	TRBD1	TRBJ2-7	TRBV6-1	TGTGCCAGCAGGCCGGGACAGGGTTCCTCCTACGAGCAGTACTTC	CASRPGQGSSYEQYF
-	-	TRBJ1-2	TRBV7-3	TGTGCCAGCAGCTTAACGAATTCGGGGGGTTCTACGAACTATGGCTACACCTTC	CASSLTNSGGSTNYGYTF
many	TRBD1	TRBJ1-1	TRBV2	TGTGCCACTCCCGACCCCAGGGGGAGTGAAGCTTTCTTT	CATPDPRGSEAFF
many	-	TRBJ2-7	TRBV5-1	TGCGCCAGCAGCTTGGGACACTCCTACGAGCAGTACTTC	CASSLGHSYEQYF
many	-	TRBJ1-2	TRBV18	TGTGCCAGCTCAATACGACAGGCTCCTGACTATGGCTACACCTTC	CASSIRQAPDYGYTF
many	TRBD1	TRBJ1-6	TRBV5-4	TGTGCCAGCAGCACCGGACAGGGAAGTAGTTCACCCCTCCACTTT	CASSTGQGSSSPLHF
many	-	TRBJ1-4	TRBV10-3	TGTGCCATCAGCAGGGAAGGAGAAAAACTGTTTTTT	CAISREGEKLFF
many	-	TRBJ2-1	TRBV11-1	TGTGCCAGCAGCTTAAGTGCCAGCTACAATGAGCAGTTCTTC	CASSLSASYNEQFF
many	TRBD2	TRBJ2-1	TRBV7-6	TGTGCCAGCAGCCCTCAAGCTAGCGGGGGCTTCAATGAGCAGTTCTTC	CASSPQASGGFNEQFF
many	-	TRBJ2-7	TRBV11-3	TGTGCCAGCAGCTTAGATCGGGTAGGATCCCACGAGCAGTACTTC	CASSLDRVGSHEQYF
many	TRBD2	TRBJ2-1	TRBV12-5	TGTGCTAGTGGTTTGGTACTGTCGGGGGGGCATGGTGAGCAGTTCTTC	CASGLVLSGGHGEQFF